Listed below are T cell receptor beta chains from one sample, sequenced in a study of TIL therapy for anti-PD-1-resistant metastatic lung cancer. Clones were sequenced by immunoSEQ multiplex PCR, and TCRdb holds only the in-frame ones, with some missing. The data contain about 32,000 clones, roughly 69% of them singletons. Material: blood, obtained at baseline. These TCRs come from a woman between 30 and 80 years old with non-small cell lung cancer. Both conserved end residues are part of each CDR3. The D gene is left open where the match is weak. Expanded clones are given a class, and other clones once, few, many or no size at all.

J: TRBJ1-5
D: NA
size: NA
V: TRBV7-6
DNA: TGTGCCAGCAGCTCCGGACAGAAACCACAGCCCCAGCATTTT
CDR3: CASSSGQKPQPQHF

J: TRBJ2-5
D: NA
size: medium-sized
V: TRBV15
DNA: TGTGCCACCAGCAGAGATCGGAGCGAGACCCAGTACTTC
CDR3: CATSRDRSETQYF

J: TRBJ2-1
D: NA
size: NA
V: TRBV4-2
DNA: TGTGCCAGCAGCCGGAATAACCAGGGAAATGAGCAGTTCTTC
CDR3: CASSRNNQGNEQFF

J: TRBJ1-6
D: NA
size: NA
V: TRBV13
DNA: TGTGCCAGCAGCTTAGACCGGAGGAGTTCACCCCTCCACTTT
CDR3: CASSLDRRSSPLHF

J: TRBJ1-1
D: NA
size: NA
V: TRBV10-1
DNA: TGCGCCAGCAGTGAATGGTCAAATATGGGGACTGAAGCTTTCTTT
CDR3: CASSEWSNMGTEAFF

J: TRBJ2-3
D: NA
size: few
V: TRBV9
DNA: TGTGCCAGCAGCGTAGCAGGGTACCGATCCACAGATACGCAGTATTTT
CDR3: CASSVAGYRSTDTQYF

J: TRBJ1-2
D: NA
size: NA
V: TRBV7-9
DNA: TGTGCCAGCAGCTTGACCCGCGCGGAGAATGGCTACACCTTC
CDR3: CASSLTRAENGYTF

J: TRBJ1-5
D: TRBD1
size: few
V: TRBV25-1
DNA: TGTGCCAGCAGTGAATCAGGGACAGGGATACAGCCCCAGCATTTT
CDR3: CASSESGTGIQPQHF

J: TRBJ2-6
D: TRBD1
size: few
V: TRBV27
DNA: TGTGCCAGCAGCGGACAGGGAAGGACTGGGGCCAACGTCCTGACTTTC
CDR3: CASSGQGRTGANVLTF

J: TRBJ2-6
D: TRBD2
size: NA
V: TRBV4-1
DNA: TGCGCCAGCAGCCAGGGACTAGCGGGCCACTCTGGGGCCAACGTCCTGACTTTC
CDR3: CASSQGLAGHSGANVLTF

J: TRBJ2-1
D: NA
size: NA
V: TRBV11-2
DNA: TGTGCCAGCAGCTTTTCCCCCCTTTTCAATGAGCAGTTCTTC
CDR3: CASSFSPLFNEQFF

J: TRBJ1-1
D: NA
size: NA
V: TRBV27
DNA: TGTGCCAGCAGGCTGATCGGACGGGGAGGTGGAAACACTGAAGCTTTCTTT
CDR3: CASRLIGRGGGNTEAFF

J: TRBJ2-3
D: TRBD2
size: NA
V: TRBV5-1
DNA: TGCGCCAGCAGATCTAGAGCGGGAAGCACAGATACGCAGTATTTT
CDR3: CASRSRAGSTDTQYF

J: TRBJ1-2
D: NA
size: NA
V: TRBV6-5
DNA: TGTGCCAGCAGTTACAATAGGGGAGTAGCGGAAGGCTACACCTTC
CDR3: CASSYNRGVAEGYTF

J: TRBJ1-1
D: NA
size: NA
V: TRBV30
DNA: TGTGCCTGGAGTGTACGGTCCCAGATGGGGTCCGAAGCTTTCTTT
CDR3: CAWSVRSQMGSEAFF

J: TRBJ2-3
D: TRBD1
size: NA
V: TRBV5-4
DNA: TGTGCCAGCAGCACGGGACAGATAACAGATACGCAGTATTTT
CDR3: CASSTGQITDTQYF

J: TRBJ2-6
D: NA
size: NA
V: TRBV5-1
DNA: TGCGCCAGCAGTCAGGGCGACTCTGGGGCCAACGTCCTGACTTTC
CDR3: CASSQGDSGANVLTF

J: TRBJ2-1
D: TRBD1
size: NA
V: TRBV9
DNA: TGTGCCAGCAGCGTAGGGGACAGGTTGAGGTCCAATGAGCAGTTCTTC
CDR3: CASSVGDRLRSNEQFF

J: TRBJ1-1
D: NA
size: NA
V: TRBV19
DNA: TGTGCCAGTAGTATAGCGGCAGGGCGGAACACTGAAGCTTTCTTT
CDR3: CASSIAAGRNTEAFF

J: TRBJ1-1
D: NA
size: NA
V: TRBV6-6
DNA: TGTGCCAGCAGTTACGTGGCGGGGAACACTGAAGCTTTCTTT
CDR3: CASSYVAGNTEAFF

J: TRBJ2-7
D: TRBD2
size: NA
V: TRBV9
DNA: TGTGCCAGCAGCGTAGGACTAGCGGGAGGGAGTGAGCAGTACTTC
CDR3: CASSVGLAGGSEQYF

J: TRBJ2-5
D: TRBD1
size: NA
V: TRBV6-6
DNA: TGTGCCAGCAGTTACGGGCCGGGACAGGAAGAGACCCAGTACTTC
CDR3: CASSYGPGQEETQYF

J: TRBJ1-3
D: NA
size: NA
V: TRBV6-1
DNA: TGTGCCAGCAGTGAAATTCAGGGATACTCTGGAAACACCATATATTTT
CDR3: CASSEIQGYSGNTIYF

J: TRBJ2-7
D: NA
size: few
V: TRBV19
DNA: TGTGCCAGTAGTACAGGGACACGAACCTACGAGCAGTACTTC
CDR3: CASSTGTRTYEQYF

J: TRBJ1-1
D: TRBD1
size: NA
V: TRBV11-3
DNA: TGTGCCAGCAGCCCGGGACAGGCGGTGGGGGTCACTGAAGCTTTCTTT
CDR3: CASSPGQAVGVTEAFF

J: TRBJ2-3
D: NA
size: NA
V: TRBV30
DNA: TGTGCCTCGGGGGGCGGGGGTAGAACAGATACGCAGTATTTT
CDR3: CASGGGGRTDTQYF